What follows are 18 T cell receptor beta chains derived from one specimen sequenced in a study of patients and donors after allogeneic stem cell transplantation. Using its own MiXCR run on the RT-PCR reads, TCRdb lists one record per CDR3 protein. Of approximately 29,000 distinct CDR3 sequences in the sample, roughly a third were seen once. Sample: blood, either unsorted or a sorted T cell fraction (not recorded which). The source of these receptors is a human donor who was either an allogeneic HSCT recipient or a stem cell or donor lymphocyte infusion donor (not recorded which). It is not recorded whose cells these are; they may come from a transplant donor.

The V call is TRBV12-3 or TRBV12-4, the J call TRBJ2-1, with 7 bases aligning to TRBD2. CDR3 length: 14 amino acids. After removal of 7 bases from V and 7 bases from J, the junction contained 10 bases not matched to a gene. In DNA, the CDR3 is TGTGCCAGCACCCCGCGGGGAGGGTTGAATGAGCAGTTCTTC. Protein sequence: CASTPRGGLNEQFF.

CDR3 sequence: CSVERVAGHQETQYF. The CDR3, as DNA: TGCAGCGTTGAAAGGGTAGCGGGACACCAAGAGACCCAGTACTTC. V gene TRBV29-1 combines with J gene TRBJ2-5; TRBD2 matches at 8 bases. Per germline, CDR1 SQVTM and CDR2 ANQGSEA. The trim removed 2 bases at V and 0 bases at J, leaving 5 bases unmatched. This CDR3 has 15 residues.

This clonotype was counted only a few times. The CDR3 here is CASSSGHYEQYV. DNA of the CDR3: TGTGCCAGCAGCTCTGGGCACTACGAGCAGTACGTC. The V gene is TRBV7-9, the J gene TRBJ2-7, with unresolved D. Trimming removed 4 bases at V and 3 bases at J, with 7 bases between. This CDR3 is built from 12 residues. Germline V gene data show CDR1 as SEHNR and CDR2 as FQNEAQ (reference sequence).

This chain connects TRBV9 to TRBJ1-2; TRBD1 is a possible D gene (5 bases). The germline V gene encodes CDR1 SGDLS and CDR2 YYNGEE. Trimming removed 2 bases at V and 0 bases at J, with 11 bases between. The length of the CDR3 is 15 residues. CDR3 sequence reads: CASSVGTVANYGYTF. The DNA of the CDR3 is TGTGCCAGCAGCGTTGGGACGGTAGCTAACTATGGCTACACCTTC.

The gene calls are TRBV5-1 and TRBJ1-2, with 7 bases that match TRBD1. The CDR3 consists of 14 residues. Germline V gene data show CDR1 as SGHRS and CDR2 as YFSETQ. With V trimmed by 2 bases and J by 3 bases, 4 bases remained unmatched. The CDR3 DNA sequence: TGCGCCAGCAGCTTAACCGGGACAGACTATGGCTACACCTTC. Translated: CASSLTGTDYGYTF. Complete variable domain (other parts from reference TRBV5-1 and TRBJ1-2): KAGVTQTPRYLIKTRGQQVTLSCSPISGHRSVSWYQQTPGQGLQFLFEYFSETQRNKGNFPGRFSGRQFSNSRSEMNVSTLELGDSALYLCASSLTGTDYGYTFGSGTRLTVV.

The CDR3 DNA reads TGTGCCAGCAGCCGACAGGACACTGAAGCTTTCTTT. Protein product: CASSRQDTEAFF. J is TRBJ1-1 and V is TRBV2; D is perhaps TRBD1 (6 bases). The CDR3 contains 12 residues. V lost 6 bases and J lost 3, with 8 bases in between. Germline-derived CDR1 and CDR2 are SNHLY and FYNNEI. Complete variable domain (other parts from reference TRBV2 and TRBJ1-1): EPEVTQTPSHQVTQMGQEVILRCVPISNHLYFYWYRQILGQKVEFLVSFYNNEISEKSEIFDDQFSVERPDGSNFTLKIRSTKLEDSAMYFCASSRQDTEAFFGQGTRLTVV.

The chain uses TRBV6-5 and TRBJ2-5; 8 bases are shared with TRBD1. CDR1 is MNHEY, CDR2 SVGAGI, per germline. V shed 0 bases and J 3 bases; nucleotides not matched to a gene: 0. This CDR3 contains 14 residues. The CDR3 loop reads CASSYSTGEETQYF. In DNA form, the CDR3 reads TGTGCCAGCAGTTACTCGACAGGGGAAGAGACCCAGTACTTC.

J is TRBJ2-1 and V is TRBV7-9; unclear D gene. Germline V gives CDR1 SEHNR, CDR2 FQNEAQ (reference sequence). Trimming removed 3 bases from V and 7 bases from J, with 7 bases in between. The CDR3 covers 12 residues. CDR3 sequence (DNA): TGTGCCAGCAGCTTGGGGTGGAATGAGCAGTTCTTC. Translated, it gives CASSLGWNEQFF.

This chain links TRBV19 with TRBJ1-2, with a possible D match to TRBD1 (6 bases). CDR3 length: 15 residues. Trimming left V 2 bases short and J 5 bases short, with 15 bases between. Germline CDR1 is LNHDA and CDR2 is SQIVND (reference sequence). In DNA, the CDR3 is TGTGCCAGTAGTATACCGGGACATGATTTTTATGGCTACACCTTC. It codes for CASSIPGHDFYGYTF. Drawing the rest from reference TRBV19 and TRBJ1-2, the complete variable domain is DGGITQSPKYLFRKEGQNVTLSCEQNLNHDAMYWYRQDPGQGLRLIYYSQIVNDFQKGDIAEGYSVSREKKESFPLTVTSAQKNPTAFYLCASSIPGHDFYGYTFGSGTRLTVV.

The rearrangement joins TRBV6-5 to TRBJ1-2; D is unclear. The V gene lost 10 bases and the J gene lost 4 bases, with 19 bases spanning the gap. The CDR3 has 14 amino acids. Germline V gives CDR1 MNHEY, CDR2 SVGAGI. The CDR3 sequence: CATLYRASPYGYTF. The CDR3 DNA reads as TGTGCCACCCTATATCGGGCATCCCCCTATGGCTACACCTTC.

CDR3 DNA: TGTGCCAGCAGCTTAGTGGGCGGGGGATCGGCAGATACGCAGTATTTT. It encodes CASSLVGGGSADTQYF. The rearrangement joins TRBV7-2 to TRBJ2-3; 7 nucleotides line up with TRBD2. This CDR3 comprises 16 residues. In germline, CDR1 is SGHTA, CDR2 FQGNSA. J lost 4 bases, V lost 1 base, and 8 bases had no gene match. The variable domain in full, with the rest retrieved from reference TRBV7-2 and TRBJ2-3, is GAGVSQSPSNKVTEKGKDVELRCDPISGHTALYWYRQSLGQGLEFLIYFQGNSAPDKSGLPSDRFSAERTGGSVSTLTIQRTQQEDSAVYLCASSLVGGGSADTQYFGPGTRLTVL.

The V and J genes are TRBV7-9 and TRBJ1-5; 11 bases fit TRBD1. Germline values: CDR1 SEHNR, CDR2 FQNEAQ (reference sequence). Trimming cost V 7 bases and J 6 bases; bases outside gene matches: 5. The CDR3 runs 14 residues. Written as DNA, the CDR3 is TGTGCCAGCACCGGACAGGGGGCTGGTCAGCCCCAGCATTTT. Translation: CASTGQGAGQPQHF.

The V and J genes are TRBV7-9 and TRBJ2-7, with D possibly called TRBD1 or TRBD2 (5 bases each). CDR3 size: 15 residues. Germline CDR1 and CDR2: SEHNR and FQNEAQ (reference sequence). Trimming stripped 2 bases from V and 5 bases from J, with 16 bases between. The CDR3 spells CASSLLGALTDEQYF. The CDR3 nucleotides read TGTGCCAGCAGCTTACTCGGGGCCCTGACGGACGAGCAGTACTTC.

V usage is TRBV5-1 and J usage is TRBJ1-1, with 10 positions matching TRBD1. Germline trimming cut 5 bases from V and 8 bases from J; bases unmatched to any gene: 6. The germline V gene encodes CDR1 SGHRS and CDR2 YFSETQ. CDR3 length: 13 residues. CDR3 in amino acids: CASRMGQGSEAFF. CDR3 DNA: TGCGCCAGCAGGATGGGACAGGGGAGCGAAGCTTTCTTT.

This chain links TRBV5-1 with TRBJ2-1, with D perhaps being TRBD1 or TRBD2 (5 bases each). Germline values: CDR1 SGHRS, CDR2 YFSETQ. Trimming pared 1 base from V and 8 bases from J, leaving 13 bases between. The CDR3 contains 14 residues. CDR3 amino acids: CASSLRDLGYEQFF. The CDR3 DNA follows: TGCGCCAGCAGCTTGAGGGACCTGGGCTATGAGCAGTTCTTC.

This chain links TRBV20-1 with TRBJ2-1; D is perhaps TRBD1 (6 bases). Trimming shortened V by 1 base and J by 8 bases, and 15 bases separated the two germline ends. The CDR3 runs to 14 residues. Germline assignment: CDR1 DFQATT and CDR2 SNEGSKA (reference sequence). DNA of the CDR3: TGCAGTGCTAGAGTCTTCGACAGGACCGATGAGCAGTTCTTC. Translating it yields CSARVFDRTDEQFF.

The chain combines TRBV6-2 or TRBV6-3 with TRBJ2-3, with no clear D. The ends were cut back, 2 bases at V and 6 bases at J, with 21 bases in the middle. Germline V gene lookup returns CDR1 MNHEY and CDR2 SVGEGT. The CDR3 length is 17 residues. CDR3 in amino acids: CASSYPADGVLWDTQYF. The CDR3 DNA follows: TGTGCCAGCAGTTACCCCGCCGATGGGGTTCTCTGGGATACGCAGTATTTT.

The J gene is TRBJ1-2, the V gene TRBV5-4; TRBD1 agrees at 8 bases. Trimming took 2 bases from V and 4 from J; bases not matched to a gene: 4. CDR3 size: 14 residues. CDR1 and CDR2 from the germline V gene are SGHNT and YYREEE (reference sequence). The CDR3 region has the DNA TGTGCCAGCAGCTTTTCGACAGGGGCCTATGGCTACACCTTC. Translated, it gives CASSFSTGAYGYTF.